This T cell receptor (beta chain) was retrieved from a study of T cell responses to AZD1222 COVID-19 vaccine. Repertoires were generated with immunoSEQ multiplex PCR, while TCRdb's copy carries only in-frame clones and drops some. The sample lists about 130,000 clones; under 95% were seen once. The germline V gene encodes CDR1 KGHDR and CDR2 SFDVKD. V shed 7 bases and J shed 5 bases, with 10 bases lying between them. The CDR3 contains 12 residues. The rearrangement links TRBV24-1 to TRBJ1-2; D is unclear. This receptor was taken from an adult who received the AZD1222 COVID-19 vaccine. This specimen consisted of peripheral blood, obtained 28 days after the second AZD1222 dose. CDR3 in amino acids: CATSNELYGYTF. The CDR3 DNA sequence: TGTGCCACCAGCAACGAATTATATGGCTACACCTTC.